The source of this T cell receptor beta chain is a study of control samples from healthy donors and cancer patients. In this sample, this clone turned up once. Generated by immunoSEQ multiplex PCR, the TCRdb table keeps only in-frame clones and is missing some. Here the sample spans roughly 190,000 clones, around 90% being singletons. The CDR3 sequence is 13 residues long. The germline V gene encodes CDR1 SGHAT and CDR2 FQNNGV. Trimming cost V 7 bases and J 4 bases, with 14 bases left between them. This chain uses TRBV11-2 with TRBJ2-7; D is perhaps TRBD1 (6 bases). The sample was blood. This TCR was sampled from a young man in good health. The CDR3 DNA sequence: TGTGCCAGCAAGGGGGTAGGGAAATACGAGCAGTACTTC. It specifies CASKGVGKYEQYF.